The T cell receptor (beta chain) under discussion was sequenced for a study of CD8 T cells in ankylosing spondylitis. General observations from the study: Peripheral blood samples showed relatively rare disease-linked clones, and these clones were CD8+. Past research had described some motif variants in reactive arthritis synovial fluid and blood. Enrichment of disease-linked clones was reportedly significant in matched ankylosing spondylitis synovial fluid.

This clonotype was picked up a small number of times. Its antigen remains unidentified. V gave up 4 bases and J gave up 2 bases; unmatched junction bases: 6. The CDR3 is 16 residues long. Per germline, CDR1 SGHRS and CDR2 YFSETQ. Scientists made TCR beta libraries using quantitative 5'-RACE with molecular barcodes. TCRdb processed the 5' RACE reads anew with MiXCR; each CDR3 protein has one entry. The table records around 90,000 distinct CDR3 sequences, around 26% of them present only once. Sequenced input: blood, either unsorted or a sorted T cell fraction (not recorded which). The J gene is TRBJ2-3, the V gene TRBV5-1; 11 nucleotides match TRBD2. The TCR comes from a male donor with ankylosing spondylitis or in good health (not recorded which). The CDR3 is CASSAGLAVYTDTQYF. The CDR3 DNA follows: TGCGCCAGCAGCGCGGGACTAGCGGTATACACAGATACGCAGTATTTT.